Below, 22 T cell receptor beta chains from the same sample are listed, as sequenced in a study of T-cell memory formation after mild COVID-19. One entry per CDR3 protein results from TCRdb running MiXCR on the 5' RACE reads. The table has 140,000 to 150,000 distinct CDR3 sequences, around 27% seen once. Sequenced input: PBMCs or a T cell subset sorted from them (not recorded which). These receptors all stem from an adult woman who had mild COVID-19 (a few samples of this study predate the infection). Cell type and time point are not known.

CDR3 sequence reads: CASSVAQGNTEAFF. CDR3 nucleotide sequence: TGTGCCAGCAGCGTAGCCCAGGGGAACACTGAAGCTTTCTTT. The chain joins TRBV9 to TRBJ1-1, with D tentatively TRBD1 (5 bases). Germline assignment: CDR1 SGDLS and CDR2 YYNGEE. V was trimmed by 0 bases and J by 1 base, leaving 7 bases between them. The CDR3 extends over 14 amino acids.

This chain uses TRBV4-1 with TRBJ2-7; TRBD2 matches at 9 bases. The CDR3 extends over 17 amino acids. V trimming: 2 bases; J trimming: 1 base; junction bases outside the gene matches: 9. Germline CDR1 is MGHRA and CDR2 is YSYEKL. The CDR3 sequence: CASSQRGGGVKSYEQYF. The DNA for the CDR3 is TGCGCCAGCAGCCAAAGGGGCGGGGGGGTCAAATCCTACGAGCAGTACTTC.

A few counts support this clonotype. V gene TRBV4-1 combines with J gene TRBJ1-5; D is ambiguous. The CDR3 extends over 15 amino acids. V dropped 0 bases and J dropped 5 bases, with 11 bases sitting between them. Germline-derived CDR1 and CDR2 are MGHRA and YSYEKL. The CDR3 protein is CASSQDGGRHQPQHF. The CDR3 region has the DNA TGCGCCAGCAGCCAAGATGGTGGCCGTCATCAGCCCCAGCATTTT.

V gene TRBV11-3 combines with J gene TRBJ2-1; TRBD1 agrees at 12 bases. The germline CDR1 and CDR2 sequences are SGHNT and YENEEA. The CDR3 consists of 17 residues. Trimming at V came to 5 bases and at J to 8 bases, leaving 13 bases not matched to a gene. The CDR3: CASSTPGTGGVVDEQFF. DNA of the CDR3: TGTGCCAGCAGCACCCCCGGGACAGGGGGCGTCGTCGATGAGCAGTTCTTC.

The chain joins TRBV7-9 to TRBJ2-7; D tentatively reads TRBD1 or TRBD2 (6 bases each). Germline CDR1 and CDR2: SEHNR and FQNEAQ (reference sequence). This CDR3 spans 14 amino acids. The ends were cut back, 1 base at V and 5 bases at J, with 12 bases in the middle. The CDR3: CASSLVSGADEQYF. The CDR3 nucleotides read TGTGCCAGCAGCTTAGTTTCGGGGGCGGACGAGCAGTACTTC.

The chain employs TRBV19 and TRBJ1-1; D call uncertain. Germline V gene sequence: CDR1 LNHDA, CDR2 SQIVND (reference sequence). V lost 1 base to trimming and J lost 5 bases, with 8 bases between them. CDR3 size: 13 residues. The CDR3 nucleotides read TGTGCCAGTAGTATAGGGAGAGGGACTGAAGCTTTCTTT. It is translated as CASSIGRGTEAFF.

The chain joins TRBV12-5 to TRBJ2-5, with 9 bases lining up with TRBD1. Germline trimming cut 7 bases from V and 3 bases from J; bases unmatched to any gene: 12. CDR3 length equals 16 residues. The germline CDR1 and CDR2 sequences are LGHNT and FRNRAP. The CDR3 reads CASEIQGATPEETQYF. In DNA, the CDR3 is TGTGCTAGTGAAATACAGGGGGCAACACCCGAAGAGACCCAGTACTTC.

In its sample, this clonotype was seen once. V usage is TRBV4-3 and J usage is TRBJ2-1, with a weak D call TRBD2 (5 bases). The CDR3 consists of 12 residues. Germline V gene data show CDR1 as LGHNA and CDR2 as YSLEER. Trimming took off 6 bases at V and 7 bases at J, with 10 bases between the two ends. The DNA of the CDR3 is TGCGCCAGCAGAAAAACGGGGAATGAGCAGTTCTTC. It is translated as CASRKTGNEQFF.

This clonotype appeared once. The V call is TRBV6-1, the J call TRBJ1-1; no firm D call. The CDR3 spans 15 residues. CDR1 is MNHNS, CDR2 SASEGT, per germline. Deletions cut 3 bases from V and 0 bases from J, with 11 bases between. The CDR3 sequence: CASSDLGSMNTEAFF. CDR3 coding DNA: TGTGCCAGCAGTGATCTAGGCAGCATGAACACTGAAGCTTTCTTT.

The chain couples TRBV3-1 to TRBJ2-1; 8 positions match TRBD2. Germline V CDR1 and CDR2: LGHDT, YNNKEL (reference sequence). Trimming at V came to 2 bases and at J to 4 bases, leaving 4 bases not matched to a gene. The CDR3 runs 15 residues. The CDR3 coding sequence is TGTGCCAGCAGCCAACAGCGGGAGCCGTACAATGAGCAGTTCTTC. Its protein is CASSQQREPYNEQFF.

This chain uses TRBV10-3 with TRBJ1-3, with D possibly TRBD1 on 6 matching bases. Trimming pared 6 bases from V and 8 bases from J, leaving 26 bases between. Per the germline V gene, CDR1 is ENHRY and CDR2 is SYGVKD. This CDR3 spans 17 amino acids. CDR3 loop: CAISNHPTGPSKDTIYF. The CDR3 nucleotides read TGTGCCATCAGCAACCACCCGACAGGTCCCTCGAAAGACACCATATATTTT.

The CDR3 region has the DNA TGTGCCAGCAGCTTACCGCCCGGGGGATCAGGGTACGAGCAGTACTTC. Translation gives CASSLPPGGSGYEQYF. This sequence joins TRBV7-6 and TRBJ2-7; perhaps TRBD2 as D (6 bases). CDR1 SGHVS and CDR2 FNYEAQ come from the germline V gene. Trimming took off 2 bases at V and 4 bases at J, with 18 bases between the two ends. The CDR3 has 16 amino acids.

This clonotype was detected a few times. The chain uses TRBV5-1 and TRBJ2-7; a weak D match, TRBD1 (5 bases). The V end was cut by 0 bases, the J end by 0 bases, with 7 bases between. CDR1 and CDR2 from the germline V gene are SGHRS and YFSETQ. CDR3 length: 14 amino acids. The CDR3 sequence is CASSLGQNSYEQYF. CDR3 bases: TGCGCCAGCAGCTTGGGACAGAACTCCTACGAGCAGTACTTC.

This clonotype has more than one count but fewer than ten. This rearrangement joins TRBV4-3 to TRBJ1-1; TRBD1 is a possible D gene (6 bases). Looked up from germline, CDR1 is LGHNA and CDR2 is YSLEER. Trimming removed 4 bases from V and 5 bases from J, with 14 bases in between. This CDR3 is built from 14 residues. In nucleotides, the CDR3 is TGCGCCAGCAGCCGAGCCACAGGGAGGACTGAAGCTTTCTTT. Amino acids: CASSRATGRTEAFF.

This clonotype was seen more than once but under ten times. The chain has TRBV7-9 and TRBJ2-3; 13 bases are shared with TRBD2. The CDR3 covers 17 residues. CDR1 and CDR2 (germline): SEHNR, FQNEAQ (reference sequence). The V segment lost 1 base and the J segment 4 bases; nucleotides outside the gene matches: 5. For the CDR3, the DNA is TGTGCCAGCAGCTTAGGTCGAACTAGCGGGAGGGCAGATACGCAGTATTTT. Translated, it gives CASSLGRTSGRADTQYF.

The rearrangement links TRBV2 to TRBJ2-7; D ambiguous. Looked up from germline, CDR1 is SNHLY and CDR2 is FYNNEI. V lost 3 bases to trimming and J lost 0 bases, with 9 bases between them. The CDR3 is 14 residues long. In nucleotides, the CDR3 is TGTGCCAGCAGTGACCTGGACGTCTCCTACGAGCAGTACTTC. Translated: CASSDLDVSYEQYF.

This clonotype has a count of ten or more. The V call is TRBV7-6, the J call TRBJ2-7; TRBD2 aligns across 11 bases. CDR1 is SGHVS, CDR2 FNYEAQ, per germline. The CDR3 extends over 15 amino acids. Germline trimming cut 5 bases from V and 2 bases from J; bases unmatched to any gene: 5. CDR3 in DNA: TGTGCCAGCAGCCCAGGGACTAGCGGTACCTACGAGCAGTACTTC. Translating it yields CASSPGTSGTYEQYF.

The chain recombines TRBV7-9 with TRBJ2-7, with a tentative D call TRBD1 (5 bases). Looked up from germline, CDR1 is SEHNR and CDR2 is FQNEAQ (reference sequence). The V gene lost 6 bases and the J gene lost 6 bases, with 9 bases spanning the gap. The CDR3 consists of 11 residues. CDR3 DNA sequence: TGTGCCAGCAGTAAGGGGCCCGAGCAGTACTTC. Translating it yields CASSKGPEQYF.

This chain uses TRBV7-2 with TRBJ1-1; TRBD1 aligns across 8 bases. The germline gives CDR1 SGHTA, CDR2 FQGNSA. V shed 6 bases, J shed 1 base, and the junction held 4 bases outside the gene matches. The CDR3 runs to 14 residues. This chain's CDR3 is CASRDREKNTEAFF. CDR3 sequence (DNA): TGTGCCAGCAGGGACAGGGAGAAGAACACTGAAGCTTTCTTT. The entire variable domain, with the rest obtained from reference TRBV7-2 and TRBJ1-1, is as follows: GAGVSQSPSNKVTEKGKDVELRCDPISGHTALYWYRQSLGQGLEFLIYFQGNSAPDKSGLPSDRFSAERTGGSVSTLTIQRTQQEDSAVYLCASRDREKNTEAFFGQGTRLTVV.

In nucleotides, the CDR3 is TGTGCCAGCAGCCAAGATGGGCTAGCGGGGGGGCCGGGGAACACAGATACGCAGTATTTT. It codes for CASSQDGLAGGPGNTDTQYF. The V call is TRBV3-1, the J call TRBJ2-3; 12 bases agree with TRBD2. The CDR3 has 20 amino acids. Germline assignment: CDR1 LGHDT and CDR2 YNNKEL (reference sequence). The V gene end was trimmed by 0 bases and the J gene end by 2 bases; junction bases not matched to a gene: 12.

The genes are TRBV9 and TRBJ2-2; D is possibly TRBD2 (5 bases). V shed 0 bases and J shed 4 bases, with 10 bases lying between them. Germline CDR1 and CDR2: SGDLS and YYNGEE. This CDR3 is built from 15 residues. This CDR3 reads CASSVGGSGTGELFF. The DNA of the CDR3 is TGTGCCAGCAGCGTAGGGGGAAGCGGCACCGGGGAGCTGTTTTTT.

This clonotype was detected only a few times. CDR3 residues: CASRVTGEYYEQYF. The CDR3 coding sequence is TGTGCCAGCAGAGTGACAGGGGAATACTACGAGCAGTACTTC. The gene calls are TRBV2 and TRBJ2-7; TRBD1 agrees at 8 bases. In germline, CDR1 is SNHLY, CDR2 FYNNEI. CDR3 length: 14 amino acids. J was trimmed by 3 bases and V by 6 bases; bases with no gene match: 7.